The clone carrying this T cell receptor beta chain was counted between two and nine times. Its antigen is still unknown. The V end lost 1 base, the J end lost 11 bases, and 17 bases lay between the germline ends. The CDR3 runs 15 residues. The germline CDR1 and CDR2 sequences are LGHNA and YSLEER. Using RNA transcripts as the source, TCR beta CDR3 regions were amplified. An initial round of RT-PCR targeting the TCR CDR3 relied on the HTBI primer set. TCRdb re-derived calls from the multiplex PCR reads in MiXCR, one entry per CDR3 protein. Here the sample spans about 610,000 distinct CDR3 sequences, over 12% being singletons. This record comes from a study of T cells in Graves' hyperthyroidism and ophthalmopathy. Background on the study: Peripheral blood was drawn at first diagnosis, prior to all treatment.

Findings and caveats of the study: In the blood, most expanded thyroid clonotypes above 0.001 appeared as well. Ophthalmopathy was predicted by the model a median of roughly 6 months ahead of onset.

The clonotype comes from a woman aged 40 to 49 with Graves' ophthalmopathy. J is TRBJ2-2 and V is TRBV4-3; D not resolved. Sequencing was done on a sample of blood. The CDR3 protein is CASSQGSNFPSELFF. DNA for the CDR3: TGCGCCAGCAGCCAAGGTTCCAACTTTCCGAGCGAGCTGTTTTTT.